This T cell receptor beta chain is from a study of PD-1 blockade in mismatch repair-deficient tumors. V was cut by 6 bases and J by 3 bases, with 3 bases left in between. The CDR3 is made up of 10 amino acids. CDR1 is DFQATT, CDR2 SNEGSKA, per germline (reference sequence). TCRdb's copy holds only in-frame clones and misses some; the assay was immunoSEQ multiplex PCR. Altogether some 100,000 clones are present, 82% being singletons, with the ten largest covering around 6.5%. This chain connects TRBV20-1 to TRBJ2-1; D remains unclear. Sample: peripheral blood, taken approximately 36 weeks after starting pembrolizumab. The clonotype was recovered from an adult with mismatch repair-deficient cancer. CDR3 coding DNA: TGCAGTGCGTTCTACAATGAGCAGTTCTTC. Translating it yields CSAFYNEQFF.